Below, 23 T cell receptor beta chains from the same sample are listed, as sequenced in a study of blood T cell repertoires in COVID-19. Method: immunoSEQ multiplex PCR; TCRdb's copy keeps in-frame clones and lacks some. The sample contains some 150,000 clones, roughly three quarters of which appear only once. Sample: peripheral blood. These receptors all stem from a man aged 50 or older with active or convalescent COVID-19.

The chain carries TRBV11-3 and TRBJ2-1; 11 bases match TRBD2. Trimming took 5 bases from V and 6 from J; bases not matched to a gene: 6. The CDR3 consists of 15 residues. The germline gives CDR1 SGHNT, CDR2 YENEEA. The CDR3 DNA reads as TGTGCCAGCAGCCCAGGGGGACTAGCGGCCAATGAGCAGTTCTTC. As protein: CASSPGGLAANEQFF. Based on the CDR3 plus reference TRBV11-3 and TRBJ2-1, the full variable domain is EAGVVQSPRYKIIEKKQPVAFWCNPISGHNTLYWYLQNLGQGPELLIRYENEEAVDDSQLPKDRFSAERLKGVDSTLKIQPAELGDSAVYLCASSPGGLAANEQFFGPGTRLTVL.

This clone was found many times. The genes are TRBV7-8 and TRBJ2-5; 10 nucleotides align to TRBD2. This CDR3 has 17 residues. After removal of 5 bases from V and 2 bases from J, the junction contained 11 bases not matched to a gene. Germline V gene data show CDR1 as SGHVS and CDR2 as FQNEAQ. The CDR3 nucleotides are TGTGCCAGCAGCCGGGACACCATGGGACTAGCGCAAGAGACCCAGTACTTC. Protein sequence: CASSRDTMGLAQETQYF.

The chain is built from TRBV6-6 and TRBJ1-1; TRBD1 aligns across 8 bases. The V gene end was trimmed by 2 bases and the J gene end by 1 base; junction bases not matched to a gene: 6. This CDR3 spans 16 amino acids. Germline V gives CDR1 MNHNY, CDR2 SVGAGI (reference sequence). The chain's CDR3 is CASSYRRQGPNTEAFF. The CDR3 DNA reads as TGTGCCAGCAGTTACCGTCGACAGGGGCCGAACACTGAAGCTTTCTTT.

The rearrangement uses TRBV7-2 and TRBJ2-5, with 10 bases identical to TRBD2. Germline lookup yields CDR1 SGHTA and CDR2 FQGNSA. The trim removed 6 bases at V and 5 bases at J, leaving 12 bases unmatched. The CDR3 extends over 16 amino acids. The DNA of the CDR3 is TGTGCCAGCAGTCCCCTAGCGGGAGTGTTTGTGGAGACCCAGTACTTC. Translating gives CASSPLAGVFVETQYF.

The CDR3 nucleotides are TGTGCCAGCAGCTTAGAATGGGGACTAGCGGGCACAGATACGCAGTATTTT. Translation: CASSLEWGLAGTDTQYF. This chain connects TRBV11-2 to TRBJ2-3, with 11 nucleotides matching TRBD2. This CDR3 region has 17 residues. The germline gives CDR1 SGHAT, CDR2 FQNNGV. V shed 0 bases and J 1 base; nucleotides not matched to a gene: 3.

This clone appeared a single time. The J gene is TRBJ2-5, the V gene TRBV2, with D tentatively TRBD2 (6 bases). The CDR3 length is 14 residues. V lost 6 bases, J lost 0 bases, and 11 bases lay in between. Looked up from germline, CDR1 is SNHLY and CDR2 is FYNNEI. This CDR3 reads CASRSREYQETQYF. In DNA, the CDR3 is TGTGCCAGCAGGAGCCGGGAGTACCAAGAGACCCAGTACTTC. The full variable domain, its missing parts supplied by reference TRBV2 and TRBJ2-5, is EPEVTQTPSHQVTQMGQEVILRCVPISNHLYFYWYRQILGQKVEFLVSFYNNEISEKSEIFDDQFSVERPDGSNFTLKIRSTKLEDSAMYFCASRSREYQETQYFGPGTRLLVL.

The V gene is TRBV6-5, the J gene TRBJ2-7; TRBD1 agrees at 7 bases. CDR3 length equals 14 residues. The trim removed 2 bases at V and 6 bases at J, leaving 7 bases unmatched. CDR1 and CDR2 from the germline V gene are MNHEY and SVGAGI. CDR3 nucleotides: TGTGCCAGCAGTTACCTCCGGACAGGCGGCGAGCAGTACTTC. Translation: CASSYLRTGGEQYF.

This clone was recorded once. The CDR3 region is CATSRDYIRDTQYF. As DNA, the CDR3 is TGTGCCACCAGCAGAGATTACATTCGAGATACGCAGTATTTT. The gene calls are TRBV15 and TRBJ2-3; the D is unclear. The V end was cut by 0 bases, the J end by 5 bases, with 9 bases between. The germline CDR1 and CDR2 sequences are LNHNV and YYDKDF (reference sequence). This CDR3 is 14 amino acids long.

This chain joins TRBV19 and TRBJ2-2, with a possible D match to TRBD2 (6 bases). This CDR3 region has 13 residues. Trimming took off 4 bases at V and 6 bases at J, with 9 bases between the two ends. Germline assignment: CDR1 LNHDA and CDR2 SQIVND (reference sequence). The CDR3 DNA follows: TGTGCCAGTAGTAGGGACTGGCCCGGGGAGCTGTTTTTT. Translated, it gives CASSRDWPGELFF.

CDR3: CASSSPRLAGKVYEQYF. The CDR3 nucleotides read TGTGCCAGCAGTTCGCCTCGACTAGCGGGGAAGGTCTACGAGCAGTACTTC. This chain uses TRBV28 with TRBJ2-7; 11 bases agree with TRBD2. Unmatched junction bases numbered 11, after V lost 4 bases and J lost 3 bases. The CDR3 is 17 amino acids. CDR1 is MDHEN, CDR2 SYDVKM, per germline.

This clone was seen many times. This sequence joins TRBV14 and TRBJ2-5; 9 bases align to TRBD1. This CDR3 has 13 residues. V was clipped by 8 bases and J by 7 bases; unmatched bases: 8. Germline V gene lookup returns CDR1 SGHDN and CDR2 FVKESK. CDR3 in amino acids: CASARQGGGTQYF. The CDR3 DNA sequence: TGTGCCAGCGCCAGACAGGGGGGAGGGACCCAGTACTTC.

The chain's CDR3 is CASGWGGDYEQYF. In DNA, the CDR3 is TGTGCCAGCGGATGGGGGGGTGACTACGAGCAGTACTTC. This chain links TRBV11-2 with TRBJ2-7, with TRBD2 matching 7 bases. The CDR3 covers 13 residues. The V and J ends lost 8 bases and 3 bases, in that order; junction bases with no gene match: 7. Per germline, CDR1 SGHAT and CDR2 FQNNGV. The full variable domain, its missing parts supplied by reference TRBV11-2 and TRBJ2-7, is EAGVAQSPRYKIIEKRQSVAFWCNPISGHATLYWYQQILGQGPKLLIQFQNNGVVDDSQLPKDRFSAERLKGVDSTLKIQPAKLEDSAVYLCASGWGGDYEQYFGPGTRLTVT.

This clone is a singleton in its sample. The gene calls are TRBV30 and TRBJ1-5, with a tentative D call TRBD1 (5 bases). The CDR3 is made up of 14 amino acids. The germline V gene has CDR1 GTSNPN and CDR2 SVGIG (reference sequence). Trimming took 5 bases from V and 4 from J, leaving 15 bases between them. The CDR3 loop is CAWALAGGNQPQHF. CDR3 nucleotides: TGTGCCTGGGCCCTCGCGGGGGGTAATCAGCCCCAGCATTTT.

This chain joins TRBV6-6 and TRBJ1-4, with 9 bases fitting TRBD1. The trim removed 2 bases at V and 7 bases at J, leaving 2 bases unmatched. The CDR3 has 14 amino acids. Per the germline V gene, CDR1 is MNHNY and CDR2 is SVGAGI (reference sequence). In DNA, the CDR3 is TGTGCCAGCAGTTACGGGACAGGGCTTGAAAAACTGTTTTTT. This sequence encodes CASSYGTGLEKLFF.

The chain joins TRBV6-5 to TRBJ1-2, with 8 bases that match TRBD1. This CDR3 is 14 amino acids long. CDR1 is MNHEY and CDR2 is SVGAGI in the germline V gene. Unmatched junction bases numbered 6, after V lost 5 bases and J lost 4 bases. The CDR3 DNA is TGTGCCAGCAGTATTGGGACAGGAACCTATGGCTACACCTTC. As protein: CASSIGTGTYGYTF.

This sequence joins TRBV7-2 and TRBJ2-3; D gene unclear. Trimming pared 1 base from V and 2 bases from J, leaving 16 bases between. Germline V gene lookup returns CDR1 SGHTA and CDR2 FQGNSA. The CDR3 extends over 17 amino acids. Here the CDR3 DNA reads TGTGCCAGCAGCTTAGTCCTAGGTCTCCCCGCCACAGATACGCAGTATTTT. This codes for CASSLVLGLPATDTQYF.

This clone was seen a handful of times. This chain joins TRBV27 and TRBJ2-7; 8 bases are a match to TRBD2. The germline V gene encodes CDR1 MNHEY and CDR2 SMNVEV (reference sequence). This CDR3 has 14 residues. V lost 4 bases and J lost 5; bases outside the gene matches: 7. The CDR3 bases are TGTGCCAGCAGTTCCGGACTAGCAACCCACGAGCAGTACTTC. Protein: CASSSGLATHEQYF.

This chain uses TRBV19 with TRBJ2-3, with 11 bases that match TRBD1. J gave up 5 bases and V 6 bases, and 1 base lay outside the gene matches. The germline V gene encodes CDR1 LNHDA and CDR2 SQIVND (reference sequence). This CDR3 comprises 13 residues. The CDR3 sequence is CASRGTGGDTQYF. For the CDR3, the DNA is TGTGCCAGTAGGGGGACAGGGGGAGATACGCAGTATTTT.

In this sample, this clone turned up a few times. The rearrangement links TRBV19 to TRBJ2-3, with 8 bases identical to TRBD2. The CDR3 is 15 amino acids. The V gene's germline CDR1 is LNHDA and CDR2 SQIVND (reference sequence). The trim removed 3 bases at V and 0 bases at J, leaving 2 bases unmatched. CDR3: CASSIGTRSTDTQYF. CDR3 DNA sequence: TGTGCCAGTAGTATCGGGACTAGGAGCACAGATACGCAGTATTTT.

The rearrangement uses TRBV5-8 and TRBJ2-7; 7 bases match TRBD1. CDR1 SGHTS and CDR2 YDEGEE come from the germline V gene. Trimming removed 4 bases from V and 6 bases from J; junction bases left unmatched: 4. The CDR3 is 12 residues long. The CDR3 here is CASSPGGGEQYF. As DNA, the CDR3 is TGTGCCAGCAGCCCAGGGGGTGGCGAGCAGTACTTC.

V gene TRBV2 combines with J gene TRBJ1-4; TRBD1 aligns across 8 bases. V was clipped by 5 bases and J by 4 bases; unmatched bases: 6. This CDR3 has 15 residues. Per the germline V gene, CDR1 is SNHLY and CDR2 is FYNNEI. The CDR3, as DNA: TGTGCCAGCAGTTCCCCGGGACAGGATAATGAAAAACTGTTTTTT. This gives the protein CASSSPGQDNEKLFF.

The chain employs TRBV6-5 and TRBJ2-7; no firm D call. Trimming took 7 bases from V and 3 from J, leaving 13 bases between them. The CDR3 sequence is 13 residues long. Germline V gene data show CDR1 as MNHEY and CDR2 as SVGAGI. CDR3: CASNSRSYYEQYF. DNA of the CDR3: TGTGCCAGCAATAGCCGGTCTTACTACGAGCAGTACTTC.

This clone appeared once. The V and J genes are TRBV6-5 and TRBJ1-3; D gene unclear. The CDR3 sequence is 15 residues long. Looked up from germline, CDR1 is MNHEY and CDR2 is SVGAGI. Trimming cost V 5 bases and J 0 bases, with 11 bases left between them. The CDR3 sequence is CASSRDILSGNTIYF. CDR3 in DNA: TGTGCCAGCAGTCGTGACATCCTCTCTGGAAACACCATATATTTT.